This T cell receptor beta chain comes out of a study of blood T cell repertoires in COVID-19. About the study: In each case, the material was cDNA or gDNA derived from T cells, B-cell-depleted T cells, or PBMCs.

Some clones are missing from TCRdb's copy, which holds only in-frame ones; the method was immunoSEQ multiplex PCR. Counted here are tens of thousands of clones, around nine tenths occurring once; the ten biggest clones make up roughly 13%. Trimming took 0 bases from V and 3 from J, leaving 9 bases between them. Germline V gene lookup returns CDR1 SGHRS and CDR2 YFSETQ. There are 14 residues in the CDR3. Sequences were obtained from peripheral blood. The J gene is TRBJ1-2, the V gene TRBV5-1, with a possible D match to TRBD1 (5 bases). This TCR was recovered from a human donor in a cohort sampled during active COVID-19. The CDR3 is CASSLGGGDYGYTF. The DNA for the CDR3 is TGCGCCAGCAGCTTGGGGGGAGGGGACTATGGCTACACCTTC.